Reported below is one T cell receptor (beta chain). Its target is not known. The record originates from a study of cytomegalovirus exposure and HLA in healthy donors. Study results and caveats: Rare sequences made up most TCRs, while some public TCRs were found in many donors. Through in vitro validation, a few CMV-associated chains were shown to be specific for CMV antigens.

This CDR3 contains 16 residues. Germline V gene sequence: CDR1 ENHRY, CDR2 SYGVKD. The V end lost 10 bases, the J end lost 5 bases, and 23 bases lay between the germline ends. PCR amplification relied on 60 Vbeta primers (plus 13 Jbeta primers). Generated by immunoSEQ multiplex PCR, the TCRdb table keeps only in-frame clones and is missing some. Counted here are some 66,000 clones, over 70% occurring once; the ten biggest clones make up roughly 7.7%. This receptor was taken from a man aged 55 to 70 in good health and CMV-seropositive. Sequencing was done on a sample of PBMCs. The chain combines TRBV10-3 with TRBJ1-4, with a possible D match to TRBD1 (6 bases). DNA of the CDR3: TGTGCCAAAGCCGCACTGACAGGACCTCCCAATGAAAAACTGTTTTTT. It is translated as CAKAALTGPPNEKLFF.